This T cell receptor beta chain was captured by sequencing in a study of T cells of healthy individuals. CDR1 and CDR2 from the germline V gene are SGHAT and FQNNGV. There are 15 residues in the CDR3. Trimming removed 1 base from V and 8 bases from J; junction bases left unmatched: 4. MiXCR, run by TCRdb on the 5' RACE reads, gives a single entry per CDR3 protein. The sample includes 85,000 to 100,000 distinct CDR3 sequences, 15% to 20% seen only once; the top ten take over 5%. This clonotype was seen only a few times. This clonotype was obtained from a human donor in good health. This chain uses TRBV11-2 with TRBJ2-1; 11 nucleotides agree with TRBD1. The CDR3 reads CASSLAGTGGDEQFF. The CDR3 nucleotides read TGTGCCAGCAGCTTAGCCGGGACAGGGGGGGATGAGCAGTTCTTC.